This TCR beta chain was sequenced for a study of shared clonotypes between healthy human individuals. Study information: The donor pool was made up of two women and a few men aged 18 to 49.

Broader study findings: Roughly 5% of naive CD4 clonotypes were shared across four donors.

A split of CD4+ cells into CD45RA+ naive and CD45RA-negative memory subsets was performed. Assay: immunoSEQ multiplex PCR; the TCRdb copy retains only in-frame clones and omits some. The table shows 730,000 or so clones, with around 72% occurring only once. Remarks on this clone: Its specificity is not known.

Trimming removed 7 bases at V and 2 bases at J, with 11 bases between. The CDR3 loop spans 14 amino acids. Germline V gives CDR1 ENHRY, CDR2 SYGVKD. This rearrangement joins TRBV10-3 to TRBJ2-2; D is uncertain. Specimen: memory CD4+ T cells sorted from blood. As to subset: CD45RA-negative fraction. The sequence was collected from a woman aged 25 to 39 in good health. CDR3 bases: TGTGCCATCACCCCCAGCCCTAACACCGGGGAGCTGTTTTTT. Translation gives CAITPSPNTGELFF.